Described below is a single T cell receptor (beta chain) sequence and its context. This record comes from a study of blood T cell repertoires in COVID-19. Sequencing used immunoSEQ multiplex PCR; TCRdb keeps in-frame clones, though not all of them. Here the sample spans under 250,000 clones, approximately 80% being singletons. This CDR3 spans 15 amino acids. Germline values: CDR1 LGHDT, CDR2 YNNKEL (reference sequence). Trimming cost V 1 base and J 0 bases, with 6 bases left between them. Participants were aged about 18 to 100 years from about 25 US areas. Allocation to cohorts depended on clinical history reported by the participants.

Sequencing input: PBMCs or T cells enriched from blood (not recorded which). The V and J genes are TRBV3-1 (or the pseudogene TRBV3-2) and TRBJ1-4; TRBD1 might be the D (6 bases). The clonotype comes from a woman in her sixties or seventies who had recovered from COVID-19. CDR3 in amino acids: CASSQGTATNEKLFF. In nucleotides, the CDR3 is TGTGCCAGCAGCCAAGGGACAGCAACTAATGAAAAACTGTTTTTT.